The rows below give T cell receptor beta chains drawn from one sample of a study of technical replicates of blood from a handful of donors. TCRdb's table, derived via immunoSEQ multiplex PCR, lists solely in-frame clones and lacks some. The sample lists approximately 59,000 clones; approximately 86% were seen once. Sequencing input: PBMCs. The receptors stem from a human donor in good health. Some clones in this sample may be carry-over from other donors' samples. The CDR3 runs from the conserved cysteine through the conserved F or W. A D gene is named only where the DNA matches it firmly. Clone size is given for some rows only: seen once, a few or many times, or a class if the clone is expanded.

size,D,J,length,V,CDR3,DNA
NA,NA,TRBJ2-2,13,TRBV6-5,CASSYQGPGELFF,TGTGCCAGCAGTTACCAGGGGCCCGGGGAGCTGTTTTTT
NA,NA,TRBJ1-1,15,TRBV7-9,CASSPLAGPNTEAFF,TGTGCCAGCAGCCCCCTCGCTGGCCCGAACACTGAAGCTTTCTTT
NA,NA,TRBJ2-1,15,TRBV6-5,CASSYGRGLYNEQFF,TGTGCCAGCAGTTACGGTAGAGGGCTTTACAATGAGCAGTTCTTC
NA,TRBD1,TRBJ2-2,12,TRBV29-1,CSVQQGPGELFF,TGCAGCGTCCAACAGGGGCCCGGGGAGCTGTTTTTT
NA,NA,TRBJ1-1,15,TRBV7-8,CASSSPRGQNTEAFF,TGTGCCAGCAGCTCACCCCGTGGACAGAACACTGAAGCTTTCTTT
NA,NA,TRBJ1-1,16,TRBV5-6,CASSLAGRGTYTEAFF,TGTGCCAGCAGCTTGGCGGGGCGGGGTACGTACACTGAAGCTTTCTTT
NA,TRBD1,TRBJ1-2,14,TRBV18,CASSPGRGTSGYTF,TGTGCCAGCTCACCGGGCAGGGGGACGAGTGGCTACACCTTC
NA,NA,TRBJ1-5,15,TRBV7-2,CASSFYAASNQPQHF,TGTGCCAGCAGCTTCTATGCGGCCAGCAATCAGCCCCAGCATTTT
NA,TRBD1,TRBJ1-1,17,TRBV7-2,CASSQIQGFSVNTEAFF,TGTGCCAGCAGTCAAATACAGGGGTTTTCGGTGAACACTGAAGCTTTCTTT
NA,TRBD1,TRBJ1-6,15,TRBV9,CASSVWDRGNSPLHF,TGTGCCAGCAGCGTTTGGGACAGGGGTAATTCACCCCTCCACTTT
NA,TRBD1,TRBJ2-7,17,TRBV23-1,CASSQTRGDRGNYEQYF,TGCGCCAGCAGTCAGACGAGGGGGGACAGGGGCAACTACGAGCAGTACTTC
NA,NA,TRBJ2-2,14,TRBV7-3,CASTDFGGSGELFF,TGTGCCAGCACGGATTTCGGCGGGTCCGGGGAGCTGTTTTTT
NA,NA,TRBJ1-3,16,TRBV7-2,CASSLQGLSSGNTIYF,TGTGCCAGCAGCTTACAGGGACTGAGCTCTGGAAACACCATATATTTT
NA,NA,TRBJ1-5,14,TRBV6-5,CASSPTRRGQPQHF,TGTGCCAGCAGTCCTACCAGGCGGGGTCAGCCCCAGCATTTT
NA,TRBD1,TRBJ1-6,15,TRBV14,CASSQVRDRGSPLHF,TGTGCCAGCAGCCAAGTTCGGGACAGGGGTTCACCCCTCCACTTT
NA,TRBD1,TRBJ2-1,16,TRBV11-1,CASSLGSRGQYNEQFF,TGTGCCAGCAGCTTAGGCAGTAGGGGACAGTACAATGAGCAGTTCTTC
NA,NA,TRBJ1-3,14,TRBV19,CASSVSGGRNTIYF,TGTGCCAGTAGTGTGAGTGGCGGGAGAAACACCATATATTTT
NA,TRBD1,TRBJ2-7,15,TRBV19,CASSRVPGGSYEQYF,TGTGCCAGTAGTCGGGTGCCAGGGGGTTCCTACGAGCAGTACTTC
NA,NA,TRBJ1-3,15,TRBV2,CASSFPGDSGNTIYF,TGTGCCAGCAGTTTCCCAGGGGACTCTGGAAACACCATATATTTT
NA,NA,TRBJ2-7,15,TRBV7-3,CASSLLGGVSAEQYF,TGTGCCAGCAGCTTGCTCGGCGGCGTCTCTGCCGAGCAGTACTTC
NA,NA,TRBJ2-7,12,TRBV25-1,CASSGLGGKQYF,TGTGCCAGCAGTGGGCTGGGGGGTAAGCAGTACTTC
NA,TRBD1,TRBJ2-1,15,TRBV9,CASSVGTGLYNEQFF,TGTGCCAGCAGCGTAGGGACAGGGCTCTACAATGAGCAGTTCTTC
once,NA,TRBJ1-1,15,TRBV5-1,CASSTQDKMNTEAFF,TGCGCCAGCAGCACCCAAGACAAAATGAACACTGAAGCTTTCTTT
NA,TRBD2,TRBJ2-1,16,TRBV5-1,CASSSSPSGSRNEQFF,TGCGCCAGCAGTTCCAGCCCTAGCGGGAGTAGGAATGAGCAGTTCTTC
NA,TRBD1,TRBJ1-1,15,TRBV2,CASSRTGDKNTEAFF,TGTGCCAGCAGCCGGACAGGGGATAAGAACACTGAAGCTTTCTTT
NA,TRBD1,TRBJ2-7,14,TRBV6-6,CASGTGTERYEQYF,TGTGCCAGCGGCACCGGGACAGAGCGCTACGAGCAGTACTTC
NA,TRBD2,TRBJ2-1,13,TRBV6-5,CASKSSGYNEQFF,TGTGCCAGCAAAAGTAGCGGGTACAATGAGCAGTTCTTC
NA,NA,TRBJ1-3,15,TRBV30,CAWSVRSEAGNTIYF,TGTGCCTGGAGTGTACGATCAGAAGCTGGAAACACCATATATTTT
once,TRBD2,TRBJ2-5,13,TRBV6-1,CASSGGTQETQYF,TGTGCCAGCAGCGGGGGGACCCAAGAGACCCAGTACTTC
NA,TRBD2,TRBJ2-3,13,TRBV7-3,CASSQTSGDTQYF,TGTGCCAGCAGCCAGACTAGCGGGGATACGCAGTATTTT
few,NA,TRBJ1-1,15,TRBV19,CASSPNERGGTEAFF,TGTGCCAGTAGTCCTAATGAAAGGGGAGGGACTGAAGCTTTCTTT
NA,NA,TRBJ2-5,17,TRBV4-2,CASSREAYRDLQETQYF,TGTGCCAGCAGCCGGGAAGCTTACCGGGACTTACAAGAGACCCAGTACTTC
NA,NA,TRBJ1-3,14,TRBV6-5,CASSTGGRGNTIYF,TGTGCCAGCAGTACGGGTGGCCGGGGAAACACCATATATTTT
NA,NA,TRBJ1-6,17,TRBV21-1,CASSMTGEGSYNSPLHF,TGTGCCAGCAGCATGACAGGGGAAGGCTCCTATAATTCACCCCTCCACTTT
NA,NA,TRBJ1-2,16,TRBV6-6,CASTLAGAQANYGYTF,TGTGCCAGCACCCTCGCGGGGGCCCAAGCTAACTATGGCTACACCTTC
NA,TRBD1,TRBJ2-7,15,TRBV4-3,CASSQVTGGPYEQYF,TGCGCCAGCAGCCAAGTCACAGGGGGCCCCTACGAGCAGTACTTC
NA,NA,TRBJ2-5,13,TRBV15,CATSATRGETQYF,TGTGCCACCAGCGCCACGCGGGGAGAGACCCAGTACTTC
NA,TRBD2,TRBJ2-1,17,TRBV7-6,CASSPQIATSGNNEQFF,TGTGCCAGCAGCCCCCAGATAGCGACTAGCGGGAACAATGAGCAGTTCTTC
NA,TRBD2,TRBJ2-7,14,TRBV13,CASSNLAGGNEQYF,TGTGCCAGCAGCAATCTAGCGGGGGGTAACGAGCAGTACTTC
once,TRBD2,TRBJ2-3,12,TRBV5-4,CASQTSGSPQRF,TGTGCCAGCCAGACTAGCGGGAGTCCCCAACGTTTT
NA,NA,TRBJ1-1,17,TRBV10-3,CAISEQGRRVTDTEAFF,TGTGCCATCAGTGAGCAGGGCAGGCGTGTTACGGACACTGAAGCTTTCTTT
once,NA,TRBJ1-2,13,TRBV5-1,CASSRTGDYGYTF,TGCGCCAGCAGCCGGACGGGGGACTATGGCTACACCTTC
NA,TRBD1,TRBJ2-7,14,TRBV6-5,CASSSPGTGDEQYF,TGTGCCAGCAGTTCCCCCGGGACAGGGGACGAGCAGTACTTC
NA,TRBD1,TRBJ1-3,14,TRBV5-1,CASSWDSAGNTIYF,TGCGCCAGCAGCTGGGACAGTGCTGGAAACACCATATATTTT
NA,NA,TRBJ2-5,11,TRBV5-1,CASSSARTQYF,TGCGCCAGCAGCTCCGCGCGGACCCAGTACTTC
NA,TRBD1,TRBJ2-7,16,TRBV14,CASSANPGQGPYEQYF,TGTGCCAGCAGCGCAAACCCCGGACAGGGCCCCTACGAGCAGTACTTC
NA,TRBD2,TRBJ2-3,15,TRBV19,CASSTSGGYTDTQYF,TGTGCCAGTAGTACTAGCGGGGGATACACAGATACGCAGTATTTT
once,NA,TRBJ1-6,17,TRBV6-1,CASSEGLGSSYNSPLHF,TGTGCCAGCAGTGAAGGTCTGGGGAGCTCCTATAATTCACCCCTCCACTTT
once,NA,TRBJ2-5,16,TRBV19,CASSGGIADPKETQYF,TGTGCCAGTAGTGGGGGGATAGCGGATCCTAAAGAGACCCAGTACTTC
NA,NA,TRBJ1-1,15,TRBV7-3,CASSLIGGEGTEAFF,TGTGCCAGCAGCTTAATCGGGGGAGAGGGCACTGAAGCTTTCTTT